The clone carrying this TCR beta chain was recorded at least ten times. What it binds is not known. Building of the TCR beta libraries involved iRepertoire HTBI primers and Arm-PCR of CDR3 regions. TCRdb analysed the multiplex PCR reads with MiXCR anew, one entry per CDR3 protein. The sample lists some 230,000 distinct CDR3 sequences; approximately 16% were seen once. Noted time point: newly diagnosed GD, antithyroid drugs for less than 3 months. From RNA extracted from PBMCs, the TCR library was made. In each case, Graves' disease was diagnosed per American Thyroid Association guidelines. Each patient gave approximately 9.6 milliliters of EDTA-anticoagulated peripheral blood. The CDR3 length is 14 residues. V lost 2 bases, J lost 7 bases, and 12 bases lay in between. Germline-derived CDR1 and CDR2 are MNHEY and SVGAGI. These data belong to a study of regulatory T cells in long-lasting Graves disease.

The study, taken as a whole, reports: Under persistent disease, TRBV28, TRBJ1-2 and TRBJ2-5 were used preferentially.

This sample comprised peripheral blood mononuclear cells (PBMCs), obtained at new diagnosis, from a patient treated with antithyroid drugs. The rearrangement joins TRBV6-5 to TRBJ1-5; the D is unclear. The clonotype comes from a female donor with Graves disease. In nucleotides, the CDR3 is TGTGCCAGCAGTTACACGGCGGGAGCGCAGCCCCAGCATTTT. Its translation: CASSYTAGAQPQHF.